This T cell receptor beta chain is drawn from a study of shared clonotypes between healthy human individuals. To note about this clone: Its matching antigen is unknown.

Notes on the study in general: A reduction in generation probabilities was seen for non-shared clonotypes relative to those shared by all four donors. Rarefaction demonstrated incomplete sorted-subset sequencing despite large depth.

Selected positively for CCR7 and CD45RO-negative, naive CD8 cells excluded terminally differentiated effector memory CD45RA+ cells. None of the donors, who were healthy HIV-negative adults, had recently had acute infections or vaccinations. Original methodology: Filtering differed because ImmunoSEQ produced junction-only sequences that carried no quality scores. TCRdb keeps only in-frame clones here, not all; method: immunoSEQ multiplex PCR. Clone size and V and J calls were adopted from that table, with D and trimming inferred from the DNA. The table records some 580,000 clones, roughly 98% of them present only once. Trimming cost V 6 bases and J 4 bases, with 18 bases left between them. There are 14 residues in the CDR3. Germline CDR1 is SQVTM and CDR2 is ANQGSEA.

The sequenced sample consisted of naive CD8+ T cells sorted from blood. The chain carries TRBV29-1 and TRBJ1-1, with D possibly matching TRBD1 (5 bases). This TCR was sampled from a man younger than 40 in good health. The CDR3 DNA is TGCAGCGTGCTAGGGGTTGGGTCGGCCACTGAAGCTTTCTTT. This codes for CSVLGVGSATEAFF.